This T cell receptor beta chain was sequenced for a study of cytomegalovirus exposure and HLA in healthy donors. On this clone: Antigen: not known.

Study-wide findings and caveats: A reported reduction in N-insertions relative to the roughly 700-donor mean was seen in an Asian-associated ancestry cluster in a later analysis. According to the study, approximately 150 TCR beta chains were cytomegalovirus-associated.

Amplification used 60 Vbeta primers and 13 Jbeta primers. The method was immunoSEQ multiplex PCR; TCRdb's version includes in-frame clones alone and lacks a portion of them. The sample carries 150,000 to 200,000 clones, roughly 82% recorded once. Sequencing was done on a sample of PBMCs. This receptor was obtained from a woman aged 45-60 years in good health and CMV-seronegative.

The CDR3 protein is CSAKTRREQYF. For the CDR3, the DNA is TGCAGTGCCAAGACTAGACGCGAGCAGTACTTC. The gene calls are TRBV20-1 and TRBJ2-7; weak D call: TRBD2 (6 bases). CDR1 is DFQATT, CDR2 SNEGSKA, per germline (reference sequence). The V and J ends lost 6 bases and 6 bases respectively, with 12 bases between them. The CDR3 covers 11 residues.